These T cell receptor beta chains were read from a single sample in a study of cytomegalovirus exposure and HLA in healthy donors. Libraries were prepared by immunoSEQ multiplex PCR; TCRdb keeps only in-frame clonotypes and omits some of them. The table includes some 140,000 clones, roughly 77% detected once. Sample: PBMCs. The receptors stem from a young man in good health. CDR3s include the opening cysteine and the closing phenylalanine or tryptophan. A D gene is named only where the DNA matches it firmly. Clone size is given for some rows only: seen once, a few or many times, or a class if the clone is expanded.

size	V	D	J	CDR3	DNA
-	TRBV11-3	TRBD2	TRBJ2-1	CASSLGAGRGDNEQFF	TGTGCCAGCAGCTTAGGGGCAGGTCGGGGGGACAATGAGCAGTTCTTC
-	TRBV19	TRBD2	TRBJ2-7	CASSIQAGGRYEQYF	TGTGCCAGTAGTATTCAAGCGGGAGGACGCTACGAGCAGTACTTC
once	TRBV19	-	TRBJ1-5	CASSITGYSNQPQHF	TGTGCCAGTAGTATTACCGGGTATAGCAATCAGCCCCAGCATTTT
-	TRBV5-1	TRBD1	TRBJ2-7	CASSLGGQIYEQYF	TGCGCCAGCAGCTTGGGGGGACAGATCTACGAGCAGTACTTC
-	TRBV29-1	-	TRBJ1-1	CSVEKGGTEAFF	TGCAGCGTTGAAAAAGGGGGAACTGAAGCTTTCTTT
-	TRBV28	-	TRBJ1-1	CASSLGSSNTEAFF	TGTGCCAGCAGTTTAGGTAGCAGTAACACTGAAGCTTTCTTT
-	TRBV27	-	TRBJ2-3	CASRGPADTQYF	TGTGCCAGCAGGGGGCCTGCAGATACGCAGTATTTT
-	TRBV5-4	TRBD1	TRBJ2-1	CASSPGQGSQYEQFF	TGTGCCAGCTCTCCGGGACAGGGGTCGCAGTATGAGCAGTTCTTC
once	TRBV30	-	TRBJ2-5	CAWRGGLGKETQYF	TGTGCCTGGAGGGGGGGTTTAGGGAAAGAGACCCAGTACTTC
-	TRBV6-5	TRBD1	TRBJ2-7	CASNRGAGGPYEQYF	TGTGCCAGCAACCGAGGGGCAGGGGGCCCCTACGAGCAGTACTTC
-	TRBV28	-	TRBJ2-7	CASSLGSSYEQYF	TGTGCCAGCAGTTTAGGCAGCTCCTACGAGCAGTACTTC
few	TRBV4-1	-	TRBJ2-5	CASSPKAGSRAGTQYF	TGCGCCAGCAGCCCCAAGGCCGGGAGCCGAGCGGGGACCCAGTACTTC
-	TRBV9	-	TRBJ1-3	CATSGLGNTIYF	TGTGCCACCTCAGGGTTAGGAAACACCATATATTTT
-	TRBV9	TRBD2	TRBJ2-1	CASSAPGLAGYNEQFF	TGTGCCAGCAGCGCCCCGGGACTAGCGGGCTACAATGAGCAGTTCTTC
-	TRBV7-3	TRBD2	TRBJ2-3	CASGTSGTDTQYF	TGTGCCAGCGGGACTAGCGGCACAGATACGCAGTATTTT
-	TRBV11-1	TRBD2	TRBJ2-3	CASRQLRTGLAGVLDTQYF	TGTGCCAGCAGACAGCTCAGAACGGGACTAGCGGGAGTGCTAGATACGCAGTATTTT
-	TRBV15	-	TRBJ1-1	CATSPAGGPNTEAFF	TGTGCCACCAGCCCCGCGGGGGGGCCGAACACTGAAGCTTTCTTT
-	TRBV6-1	TRBD2	TRBJ2-1	CASSVLAGELEFF	TGTGCCAGCAGTGTGCTAGCGGGAGAATTGGAGTTCTTC
-	TRBV6-5	-	TRBJ2-5	CASSLTGNLGETQYF	TGTGCCAGCAGTTTAACAGGGAACCTTGGGGAGACCCAGTACTTC
-	TRBV30	-	TRBJ2-7	CAWGTASYEQYF	TGTGCCTGGGGGACTGCTTCCTACGAGCAGTACTTC
-	TRBV7-2	TRBD1	TRBJ1-4	CASSLERTGGNEKLFF	TGTGCCAGCAGCTTAGAGAGGACAGGGGGCAATGAAAAACTGTTTTTT
few	TRBV7-3	-	TRBJ2-3	CASSLRASPDTQYF	TGTGCCAGCAGCCTGAGGGCTAGCCCAGATACGCAGTATTTT
-	TRBV7-2	TRBD2	TRBJ2-3	CASSLVGGRLGDTQYF	TGTGCCAGCAGCCTAGTAGGCGGGAGGCTCGGAGATACGCAGTATTTT
few	TRBV2	TRBD1	TRBJ1-2	CASREDRGRYGYTF	TGTGCCAGTCGCGAGGACAGGGGAAGGTATGGCTACACCTTC
once	TRBV18	-	TRBJ2-7	CASSPPERTIFEGEQYF	TGTGCCAGCTCACCGCCGGAAAGGACTATCTTTGAGGGCGAGCAGTACTTC
-	TRBV13	-	TRBJ2-4	CASSFVGSRGNIQYF	TGTGCCAGCAGCTTCGTCGGGAGTCGGGGAAACATTCAGTACTTC
-	TRBV6-6	-	TRBJ2-7	CASSPRTVSYEQYF	TGTGCCAGCAGTCCCCGGACAGTCTCCTACGAGCAGTACTTC
few	TRBV15	TRBD2	TRBJ2-1	CATSRQRGGYNEQFF	TGTGCCACCAGCAGACAGCGGGGGGGATACAATGAGCAGTTCTTC
-	TRBV27	TRBD1	TRBJ2-6	CATRPGQASSGANVLTF	TGTGCCACCAGACCGGGACAGGCGAGTTCTGGGGCCAACGTCCTGACTTTC
-	TRBV2	TRBD1	TRBJ2-7	CASRGHGTGPYEQYF	TGTGCCAGCAGGGGACACGGGACAGGACCCTACGAGCAGTACTTC
-	TRBV7-6	-	TRBJ1-1	CASSSDTNTEAFF	TGTGCCAGCAGCTCAGACACAAACACTGAAGCTTTCTTT
-	TRBV30	TRBD1	TRBJ2-6	CAWSVNLGQALMNPSSGANVLTF	TGTGCCTGGAGTGTCAACCTAGGACAGGCCTTAATGAATCCTTCCTCTGGGGCCAACGTCCTGACTTTC
few	TRBV2	TRBD1	TRBJ2-7	CASSGGQGRGEQYF	TGTGCCAGCAGTGGGGGACAGGGGCGAGGCGAGCAGTACTTC
-	TRBV25-1	TRBD2	TRBJ2-1	CASSGYREALLGEQFF	TGTGCCAGCAGTGGCTACCGGGAGGCTCTGTTAGGAGAGCAGTTCTTC
-	TRBV6-1	TRBD1	TRBJ2-5	CASRTDRGLVETQYF	TGTGCCAGCAGGACGGACAGGGGGCTCGTAGAGACCCAGTACTTC
-	TRBV7-6	-	TRBJ2-7	CASSLVLGGTGEQYF	TGTGCCAGCAGCTTAGTTCTTGGCGGGACTGGCGAGCAGTACTTC
-	TRBV2	TRBD1	TRBJ1-5	CASRNSDRDREVYSNQPQHF	TGTGCCAGCAGAAACTCTGACCGGGACAGAGAAGTCTATAGCAATCAGCCCCAGCATTTT
-	TRBV19	-	TRBJ2-3	CASSIDRSKAGLSTDTQYF	TGTGCCAGTAGTATAGATCGGAGTAAGGCGGGACTGAGCACAGATACGCAGTATTTT
-	TRBV28	-	TRBJ2-2	CASSSGGTGLTGELFF	TGTGCCAGCAGTTCGGGGGGGACAGGGCTGACCGGGGAGCTGTTTTTT
-	TRBV4-1	-	TRBJ1-2	CASSHPGDTANYGYTF	TGCGCCAGCAGCCACCCAGGCGACACAGCTAACTATGGCTACACCTTC
-	TRBV28	-	TRBJ2-7	CASSLFQGTGSGLSYEQYF	TGTGCCAGCAGTTTATTTCAGGGGACGGGGTCGGGGTTGTCCTACGAGCAGTACTTC
-	TRBV25-1	TRBD2	TRBJ2-5	CASSDRGEGPLVGETQYF	TGTGCCAGCAGTGATCGGGGGGAGGGGCCTCTCGTCGGAGAGACCCAGTACTTC
-	TRBV6-1	TRBD1	TRBJ2-7	CASKGTVPNYEQYF	TGTGCCAGCAAAGGGACAGTTCCCAACTACGAGCAGTACTTC
-	TRBV2	-	TRBJ2-2	CATKGTGANTGELFF	TGTGCCACCAAGGGGACGGGAGCGAACACCGGGGAGCTGTTTTTT
-	TRBV6-4	TRBD2	TRBJ2-3	CARSTGERGRAADTQYF	TGTGCCAGGTCGACCGGGGAACGGGGGAGGGCGGCAGATACGCAGTATTTT
-	TRBV21-1	-	TRBJ1-3	CAPRHAERAGNTIYF	TGTGCCCCCCGGCACGCTGAGAGGGCTGGAAACACCATATATTTT
-	TRBV5-4	-	TRBJ1-2	CASSLVVGSYGYTF	TGTGCCAGCAGCTTGGTAGTCGGTTCCTATGGCTACACCTTC
-	TRBV7-6	-	TRBJ2-7	CASSLAQTYEQYF	TGTGCCAGCAGCTTAGCACAGACCTACGAGCAGTACTTC
-	TRBV10-3	TRBD2	TRBJ2-1	CAISESATSGREQFF	TGTGCCATCAGTGAGTCGGCGACTAGCGGGAGAGAGCAGTTCTTC
-	TRBV28	TRBD1	TRBJ2-4	CASRGQGASNIQYF	TGTGCCAGCAGGGGACAGGGGGCGAGTAACATTCAGTACTTC
-	TRBV6-5	TRBD1	TRBJ2-5	CASSQGAGQYF	TGTGCCAGCAGCCAGGGGGCAGGCCAGTACTTC
few	TRBV5-4	TRBD1	TRBJ2-7	CASSLGQGSYEQYF	TGTGCCAGCAGCTTGGGACAGGGATCCTACGAGCAGTACTTC
-	TRBV9	TRBD2	TRBJ2-3	CASSARAGGPDTQYF	TGTGCCAGCAGCGCCCGCGCGGGAGGGCCAGATACGCAGTATTTT
-	TRBV5-1	TRBD2	TRBJ2-1	CASSPAVLAGDNEQFF	TGCGCCAGCAGCCCCGCGGTGCTAGCGGGAGACAATGAGCAGTTCTTC
-	TRBV5-4	-	TRBJ2-5	CASSLGDSETQYF	TGTGCCAGCAGCTTGGGGGACTCCGAGACCCAGTACTTC